This T cell receptor beta chain emerged from a study of cytotoxic CD8 clonotypes in ibrutinib-treated CLL. About the research overall: Samples had a mean of roughly 230,000 productive templates and 90,000 or so productive rearrangements. Study results and caveats: In comparison with age-matched healthy donors, baseline clonality was higher and tracked circulating CD8+ T-cell counts. Clonality rose at ibrutinib response and fell back toward baseline at progression.

Turning to this clone: Its antigen is not known.

Method: immunoSEQ multiplex PCR; TCRdb's copy keeps in-frame clones and lacks some. This sample has about 200,000 clones, with around 70% found just once. The CDR3 length is 16 residues. CDR1 SGHTA and CDR2 FQGNSA come from the germline V gene. Trimming removed 1 base from V and 7 bases from J; junction bases left unmatched: 12. The receptor's source is a human donor with chronic lymphocytic leukemia. This specimen was PBMCs, taken after 24 months of ibrutinib treatment. The rearrangement joins TRBV7-2 to TRBJ1-2, with TRBD1 identical over 7 bases. The CDR3 is CASSLEGAAQRSGYTF. CDR3 sequence (DNA): TGTGCCAGCAGCTTAGAGGGGGCCGCGCAACGGTCTGGCTACACCTTC.